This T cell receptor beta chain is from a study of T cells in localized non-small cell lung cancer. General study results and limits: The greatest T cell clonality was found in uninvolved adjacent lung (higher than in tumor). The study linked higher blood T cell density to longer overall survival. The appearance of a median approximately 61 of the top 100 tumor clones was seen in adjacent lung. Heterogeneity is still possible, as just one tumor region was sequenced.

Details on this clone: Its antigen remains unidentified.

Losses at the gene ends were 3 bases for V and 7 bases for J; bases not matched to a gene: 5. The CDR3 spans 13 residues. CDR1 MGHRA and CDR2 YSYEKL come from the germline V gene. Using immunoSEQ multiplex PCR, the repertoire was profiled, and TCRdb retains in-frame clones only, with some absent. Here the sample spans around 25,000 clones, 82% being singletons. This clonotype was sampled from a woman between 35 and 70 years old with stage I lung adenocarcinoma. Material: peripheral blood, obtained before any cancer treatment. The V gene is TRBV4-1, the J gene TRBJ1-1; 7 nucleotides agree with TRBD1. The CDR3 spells CASSQTGQDEAFF. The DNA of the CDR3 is TGCGCCAGCAGCCAGACCGGACAGGATGAAGCTTTCTTT.